The entry below describes one TCR beta chain. TCRdb keeps only in-frame clones here, not all; method: immunoSEQ multiplex PCR. The data hold tens of thousands of clones, with 84% observed a single time. This entry comes from a study of blood T cell repertoires in COVID-19. Sequenced sample: peripheral blood. The clonotype was recovered from a man aged 70-80 years with acute or convalescent COVID-19.

The CDR3 here is CASKERGKGELFF. CDR3 bases: TGTGCCAGTAAGGAGCGGGGTAAAGGGGAGCTGTTTTTT. The V call is TRBV19, the J call TRBJ2-2, with 7 bases identical to TRBD2. Germline V CDR1 and CDR2: LNHDA, SQIVND (reference sequence). The CDR3 is 13 amino acids. The V and J ends lost 7 bases and 8 bases, in that order; junction bases with no gene match: 7.